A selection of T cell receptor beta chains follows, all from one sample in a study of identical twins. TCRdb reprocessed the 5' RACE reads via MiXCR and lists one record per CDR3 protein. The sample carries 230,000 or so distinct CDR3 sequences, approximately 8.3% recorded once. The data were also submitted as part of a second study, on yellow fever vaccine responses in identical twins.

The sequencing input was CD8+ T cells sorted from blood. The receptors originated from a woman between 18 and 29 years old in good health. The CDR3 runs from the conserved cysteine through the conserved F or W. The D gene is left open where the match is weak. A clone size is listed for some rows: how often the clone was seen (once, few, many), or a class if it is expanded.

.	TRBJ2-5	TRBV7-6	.	TGTGCCAGCAGCCCCTACCCAGGGGACCAAGAGACCCAGTACTTC	CASSPYPGDQETQYF
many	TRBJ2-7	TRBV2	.	TGTGCCAGCAGTGACGGGACTCCCACCTACGAGCAGTACTTC	CASSDGTPTYEQYF
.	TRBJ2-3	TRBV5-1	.	TGCGCCAGCAGAGATACAGGGCTAGATTATACGCAGTATTTT	CASRDTGLDYTQYF
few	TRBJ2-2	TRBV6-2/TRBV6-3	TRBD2	TGTGCCAGCAGTTACGGGAGGTGGGTTAGCGGGAGTTCATACACCGGGGAGCTGTTTTTT	CASSYGRWVSGSSYTGELFF
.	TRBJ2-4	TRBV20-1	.	TGCAGTGCTAGAGAGAAGGACACGGGGAAAAACATTCAGTACTTC	CSAREKDTGKNIQYF
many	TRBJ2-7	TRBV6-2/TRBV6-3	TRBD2	TGTGCCAGCAGTTACGTGTTAGCGGGAGCCCACGAGCAGTACTTC	CASSYVLAGAHEQYF
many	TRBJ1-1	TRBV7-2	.	TGTGCCAGCAGCTTATTCAGGATGAACACTGAAGCTTTCTTT	CASSLFRMNTEAFF
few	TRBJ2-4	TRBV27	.	TGTGCCAGCAGTTTATCCGTAGCTTCCAAAAACATTCAGTACTTC	CASSLSVASKNIQYF
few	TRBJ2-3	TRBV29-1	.	TGCAGCGTTTGGGGACAACAGACGACAGATACGCAGTATTTT	CSVWGQQTTDTQYF
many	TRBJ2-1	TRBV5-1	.	TGCGCCAGCAGGCTCCGCCCAACTGGCTCCTACAATGAGCAGTTCTTC	CASRLRPTGSYNEQFF
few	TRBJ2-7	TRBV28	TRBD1	TGTGCCAGCAGCTGGACAGGGGGCCTCTCCTACGAGCAGTACTTC	CASSWTGGLSYEQYF
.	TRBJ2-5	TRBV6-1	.	TGTGCCAGCTTTACCCCGTACCAAGAGACCCAGTACTTC	CASFTPYQETQYF
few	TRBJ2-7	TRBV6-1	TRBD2	TGTGCCAGCAGTGACTTCGGGGGGGCCGGATACGAGCAGTACTTC	CASSDFGGAGYEQYF
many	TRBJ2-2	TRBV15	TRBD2	TGTGCCACCAGCAACCTGGTGGGACTAGCGGAGAATACCGGGGAGCTGTTTTTT	CATSNLVGLAENTGELFF
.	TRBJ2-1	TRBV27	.	TGTGCCAGCAGTTTACCTCCGGGGTCCCCCTACAATGAGCAGTTCTTC	CASSLPPGSPYNEQFF
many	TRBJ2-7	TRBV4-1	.	TGCGCCAGCAGCCAAGAATCACAGGTCGCCTACGAGCAGTACTTC	CASSQESQVAYEQYF
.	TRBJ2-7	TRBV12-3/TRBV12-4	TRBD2	TGTGCCAGCAGCCCAAAGCGGGAGGGCCACTACGAGCAGTACTTC	CASSPKREGHYEQYF
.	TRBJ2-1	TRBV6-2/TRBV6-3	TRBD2	TGTGCCAGCAGTTATTTTGTCGGGACTAGCTACAATGAGCAGTTCTTC	CASSYFVGTSYNEQFF
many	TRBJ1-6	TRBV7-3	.	TGTGCCAGCAGCTCGGGGCTGGATGGATCACCCCTCCACTTT	CASSSGLDGSPLHF
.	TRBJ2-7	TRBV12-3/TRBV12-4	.	TGTGCCAGCAGTCCTGTGGCGAACGAGCAGTACTTC	CASSPVANEQYF
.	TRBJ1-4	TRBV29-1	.	TGCAGCGTTGGGGCGGACCCTGAAAAACTGTTTTTT	CSVGADPEKLFF
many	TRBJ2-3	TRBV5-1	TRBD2	TGCGCCAGCAGAGCTAGCGGGGGAGATACGCAGTATTTT	CASRASGGDTQYF
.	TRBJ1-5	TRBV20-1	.	TGCAGTGCTAGTCCTACAACGAGAGTCTATAGCAATCAGCCCCAGCATTTT	CSASPTTRVYSNQPQHF
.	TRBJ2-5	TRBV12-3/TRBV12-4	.	TGTGCCAGCAGTTTCGCGGGTTGGGAGACCCAGTACTTC	CASSFAGWETQYF
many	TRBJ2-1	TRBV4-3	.	TGCGCCAGCAGCCAAGATCTATTCGCCAGGGCAGATGAGCAGTTCTTC	CASSQDLFARADEQFF
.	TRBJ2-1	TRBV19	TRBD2	TGTGCCAGTAGTACCGTCCCGGGACTACATGAGCAGTTCTTC	CASSTVPGLHEQFF
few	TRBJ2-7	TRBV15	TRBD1	TGTGCCACCGGGACAGGCCTATCCTACGAGCAGTACTTC	CATGTGLSYEQYF